One and the same sample provided the 23 T cell receptor beta chains below, sequenced in a study of regulatory T cells in long-lasting Graves disease. Specified time point: persistent/refractory GD, antithyroid drugs over 5 years with positive TRAb. Preparation of the TCR library used RNA extracted from PBMCs. The TCR beta library used iRepertoire HTBI primers with Arm-PCR amplification of CDR3. TCRdb called the multiplex PCR reads again in MiXCR, with one record for every CDR3 protein. The sample holds 500,000 to 700,000 distinct CDR3 sequences; around 30% are singletons and the top ten take 40% to 50%. The sample here was peripheral blood mononuclear cells (PBMCs), taken when the disease was refractory, from a patient treated with antithyroid drugs. These receptors were taken from a female donor with Graves disease.

The chain uses TRBV19 and TRBJ1-4; weak D call: TRBD1 (6 bases). This CDR3 contains 13 residues. The germline V gene encodes CDR1 LNHDA and CDR2 SQIVND (reference sequence). The V end was cut by 5 bases, the J end by 8 bases, with 12 bases between. DNA of the CDR3: TGTGCCAGTAGTGTTCAGGGGACGGAAAAACTGTTTTTT. Its translation is CASSVQGTEKLFF.

The rearrangement uses TRBV9 and TRBJ1-6; possible D gene TRBD1, 6 bases. This CDR3 is 16 amino acids long. From germline, CDR1 is SGDLS and CDR2 YYNGEE. Trimming took 2 bases from V and 4 from J, leaving 13 bases between them. The CDR3, as DNA: TGTGCCAGCAGCGTCACCGGGACACCGTATAATTCACCCCTCCACTTT. This codes for CASSVTGTPYNSPLHF.

This chain links TRBV30 with TRBJ1-5; 8 nucleotides match TRBD1. CDR1 GTSNPN and CDR2 SVGIG come from the germline V gene (reference sequence). J lost 1 base, V lost 3 bases, and 2 bases had no gene match. The CDR3 consists of 14 residues. CDR3 coding DNA: TGTGCCTGGAGGGGACAGGCGAGCAATCAGCCCCAGCATTTT. Encoded protein: CAWRGQASNQPQHF.

The chain couples TRBV27 to TRBJ1-1; maybe TRBD1 (6 bases). Germline CDR1 and CDR2: MNHEY and SMNVEV (reference sequence). The CDR3 is 17 amino acids. V lost 6 bases, J lost 7 bases, and 27 bases lay in between. CDR3 amino acids: CASSNTIRTALGHEAFF. The CDR3 DNA follows: TGTGCCAGCAGCAATACTATAAGGACAGCATTGGGGCATGAAGCTTTCTTT.

This clonotype has just a few counts. This chain uses TRBV24-1 with TRBJ1-2; TRBD1 is a possible D gene (6 bases). The germline CDR1 and CDR2 sequences are KGHDR and SFDVKD. Trimming shortened V by 5 bases and J by 4 bases, and 16 bases separated the two germline ends. The CDR3 totals 15 residues. CDR3 amino acids: CATSATGSSFYGYTF. The CDR3 DNA reads as TGTGCCACCAGTGCAACAGGGAGTTCTTTCTATGGCTACACCTTC.

The chain combines TRBV7-9 with TRBJ1-1; 7 bases map to TRBD1. The V and J ends lost 1 base and 6 bases, in that order; junction bases with no gene match: 8. From germline, CDR1 is SEHNR and CDR2 FQNEAQ (reference sequence). CDR3 length equals 15 residues. CDR3 sequence: CASSLEDRVSAEAFF. The DNA of the CDR3 is TGTGCCAGCAGCTTAGAAGACAGGGTATCCGCTGAAGCTTTCTTT.

The chain employs TRBV24-1 and TRBJ2-6; tentatively, D is TRBD1 (6 bases). The V gene lost 2 bases and the J gene lost 3 bases, with 10 bases spanning the gap. The CDR3 sequence is 16 residues long. CDR1 and CDR2 (germline): KGHDR, SFDVKD. CDR3 region: CATSDSKGVGANVLTF. The CDR3 nucleotides read TGTGCCACCAGTGATTCTAAGGGGGTTGGGGCCAACGTCCTGACTTTC.

This clonotype was seen more than once but under ten times. This rearrangement joins TRBV5-1 to TRBJ1-2, with D possibly being TRBD1 (6 bases). V shed 4 bases and J shed 2 bases, with 15 bases lying between them. The CDR3 sequence is 15 residues long. CDR1 and CDR2 (germline): SGHRS, YFSETQ. The CDR3 DNA reads TGCGCCAGCAGCCCGGACGGACAGCAGAACTATGGCTACACCTTC. Residues: CASSPDGQQNYGYTF.

The chain recombines TRBV25-1 with TRBJ1-1; D is unresolved. The CDR3 spans 12 residues. Germline assignment: CDR1 MGHDK and CDR2 SYGVNS. The V and J ends lost 4 bases and 3 bases respectively, with 6 bases between them. The CDR3 here is CASSVGHTEAFF. As DNA, the CDR3 is TGTGCCAGCAGTGTAGGCCACACTGAAGCTTTCTTT.

The chain is built from TRBV6-9 and TRBJ2-2; 13 bases align to TRBD2. After removal of 4 bases from V and 8 bases from J, the junction contained 7 bases not matched to a gene. The CDR3 has 16 residues. Germline lookup yields CDR1 MNHGY and CDR2 SVAAGI. The CDR3 nucleotides read TGTGCCAGCAGTTCCAATTCACTAGCGGGAGGGGGGGAGCTGTTTTTT. It is translated as CASSSNSLAGGGELFF.

On this clonotype: One end of the junction fails to match germline, which may point to a read error. The chain links TRBV20-1 to TRBJ2-5; 11 bases map to TRBD2. CDR3 length equals 16 residues. Germline V CDR1 and CDR2: DFQATT, SNEGSKA (reference sequence). CDR3 in DNA: TGCAGTGCTAGCTGGGGACTAGCGGACGGCCAAGAGACCCGGTACTTC. As protein: CSASWGLADGQETRYF.

This clonotype showed up just a few times. The chain uses TRBV19 and TRBJ1-1; D uncertain. This CDR3 has 15 residues. Germline V gene data show CDR1 as LNHDA and CDR2 as SQIVND (reference sequence). V lost 1 base and J lost 1, with 10 bases in between. This CDR3 is CASSIARGRNTEAFF. The DNA for the CDR3 is TGTGCCAGTAGTATAGCCCGGGGAAGGAACACTGAAGCTTTCTTT.

This clonotype was found many times. The J gene is TRBJ2-5, the V gene TRBV6-1; 9 positions match TRBD1. Germline assignment: CDR1 MNHNS and CDR2 SASEGT. The J segment lost 4 bases and the V segment lost 2 bases, leaving 2 bases of the junction unmatched. The CDR3 sequence is 14 residues long. The DNA of the CDR3 is TGTGCCAGCAGTGAAAACAGGGGGCGAGAGACCCAGTACTTC. Its translation is CASSENRGRETQYF.

This clonotype was counted only a few times. The rearrangement joins TRBV19 to TRBJ2-5, with D uncertain. Trimming pared 6 bases from V and 1 base from J, leaving 15 bases between. This CDR3 has 15 residues. Germline CDR1 LNHDA, CDR2 SQIVND (reference sequence). In nucleotides, the CDR3 is TGTGCCAGTAGCAACTCGGCCGGAGTCCAAGAGACCCAGTACTTC. It translates to CASSNSAGVQETQYF. Full variable domain (missing parts from reference TRBV19 and TRBJ2-5): DGGITQSPKYLFRKEGQNVTLSCEQNLNHDAMYWYRQDPGQGLRLIYYSQIVNDFQKGDIAEGYSVSREKKESFPLTVTSAQKNPTAFYLCASSNSAGVQETQYFGPGTRLLVL.

This clonotype turned up a few times. J is TRBJ2-7 and V is TRBV28, with TRBD1 matching over 9 bases. Unmatched junction bases numbered 5, after V lost 5 bases and J lost 0 bases. CDR1 is MDHEN and CDR2 is SYDVKM in the germline V gene. This CDR3 is 15 amino acids long. CDR3 in amino acids: CASSIPGQGSYEQYF. The CDR3 DNA is TGTGCCAGCAGTATCCCGGGACAGGGCTCCTACGAGCAGTACTTC.

This clonotype has a handful of counts. The V gene is TRBV5-5, the J gene TRBJ2-7; D remains ambiguous. The germline gives CDR1 SGHKS, CDR2 YYEKEE (reference sequence). The CDR3 runs to 16 residues. V lost 4 bases and J 2 bases, leaving 19 bases between the germline ends. The CDR3 spells CASSTSERLLTYEQYF. CDR3 bases: TGTGCCAGCAGCACGTCAGAGCGCCTCCTCACCTACGAGCAGTACTTC.

The rearrangement joins TRBV10-3 to TRBJ2-2, with D uncertain. In germline, CDR1 is ENHRY, CDR2 SYGVKD. The CDR3 runs 11 residues. V shed 6 bases and J shed 3 bases, with 2 bases lying between them. CDR3 nucleotide sequence: TGTGCCATCAGCTACACCGGGGAGCTGTTTTTT. Its translation is CAISYTGELFF.

CDR3 loop: CASLSDNSYEQYF. CDR3 nucleotides: TGTGCCAGCTTATCGGACAACTCCTACGAGCAGTACTTC. The V call is TRBV6-2 or TRBV6-3, the J call TRBJ2-7, with a tentative D call TRBD1 (5 bases). CDR3 length equals 13 residues. Germline values: CDR1 MNHEY, CDR2 SVGEGT. Trimming left V 8 bases short and J 0 bases short, with 11 bases between.

This clonotype was seen more than once but under ten times. The V and J genes are TRBV29-1 and TRBJ1-1; tentative D call: TRBD1 (6 bases). Trimming stripped 7 bases from V and 0 bases from J, with 12 bases between. This CDR3 contains 13 residues. CDR1 is SQVTM, CDR2 ANQGSEA, per germline. The CDR3 bases are TGCAGCGGAGGGGGGCGAATGAACACTGAAGCTTTCTTT. Its translation is CSGGGRMNTEAFF.

The chain combines TRBV6-5 with TRBJ2-5; TRBD2 matches at 9 bases. With 2 bases clipped from V and 4 bases from J, the junction kept 17 bases outside the gene matches. CDR1 is MNHEY, CDR2 SVGAGI, per germline. This CDR3 contains 19 residues. CDR3 sequence: CASSYLWREGLVKGETQYF. The CDR3 bases are TGTGCCAGCAGTTACCTCTGGCGGGAGGGCCTCGTCAAGGGAGAGACCCAGTACTTC.

This rearrangement joins TRBV27 to TRBJ2-2, with 13 bases fitting TRBD2. Germline CDR1 and CDR2: MNHEY and SMNVEV (reference sequence). The V segment lost 7 bases and the J segment 4 bases; nucleotides outside the gene matches: 6. The CDR3 has 16 amino acids. The CDR3 loop is CASTELAGGPTGELFF. For the CDR3, the DNA is TGTGCCAGCACCGAACTAGCGGGAGGGCCCACCGGGGAGCTGTTTTTT.

In this sample, this clonotype turned up a few times. The chain recombines TRBV19 with TRBJ1-5; 7 bases match TRBD1. V dropped 9 bases and J dropped 6; count of bases not matched to a gene: 14. Germline values: CDR1 LNHDA, CDR2 SQIVND (reference sequence). The length of the CDR3 is 15 residues. The CDR3, as DNA: TGTGCCAGCGTTCAACAGGCAGGGGGAGTTCAGCCCCAGCATTTT. Protein: CASVQQAGGVQPQHF.

The V and J genes are TRBV5-1 and TRBJ2-5, with TRBD2 matching over 7 bases. J was trimmed by 3 bases and V by 0 bases; bases with no gene match: 8. The germline CDR1 and CDR2 sequences are SGHRS and YFSETQ. This CDR3 has 16 residues. This CDR3 reads CASSLVIYAGEETQYF. The CDR3 DNA sequence: TGCGCCAGCAGCTTGGTGATTTACGCGGGAGAAGAGACCCAGTACTTC. The full variable domain, with the rest looked up from reference TRBV5-1 and TRBJ2-5, is KAGVTQTPRYLIKTRGQQVTLSCSPISGHRSVSWYQQTPGQGLQFLFEYFSETQRNKGNFPGRFSGRQFSNSRSEMNVSTLELGDSALYLCASSLVIYAGEETQYFGPGTRLLVL.